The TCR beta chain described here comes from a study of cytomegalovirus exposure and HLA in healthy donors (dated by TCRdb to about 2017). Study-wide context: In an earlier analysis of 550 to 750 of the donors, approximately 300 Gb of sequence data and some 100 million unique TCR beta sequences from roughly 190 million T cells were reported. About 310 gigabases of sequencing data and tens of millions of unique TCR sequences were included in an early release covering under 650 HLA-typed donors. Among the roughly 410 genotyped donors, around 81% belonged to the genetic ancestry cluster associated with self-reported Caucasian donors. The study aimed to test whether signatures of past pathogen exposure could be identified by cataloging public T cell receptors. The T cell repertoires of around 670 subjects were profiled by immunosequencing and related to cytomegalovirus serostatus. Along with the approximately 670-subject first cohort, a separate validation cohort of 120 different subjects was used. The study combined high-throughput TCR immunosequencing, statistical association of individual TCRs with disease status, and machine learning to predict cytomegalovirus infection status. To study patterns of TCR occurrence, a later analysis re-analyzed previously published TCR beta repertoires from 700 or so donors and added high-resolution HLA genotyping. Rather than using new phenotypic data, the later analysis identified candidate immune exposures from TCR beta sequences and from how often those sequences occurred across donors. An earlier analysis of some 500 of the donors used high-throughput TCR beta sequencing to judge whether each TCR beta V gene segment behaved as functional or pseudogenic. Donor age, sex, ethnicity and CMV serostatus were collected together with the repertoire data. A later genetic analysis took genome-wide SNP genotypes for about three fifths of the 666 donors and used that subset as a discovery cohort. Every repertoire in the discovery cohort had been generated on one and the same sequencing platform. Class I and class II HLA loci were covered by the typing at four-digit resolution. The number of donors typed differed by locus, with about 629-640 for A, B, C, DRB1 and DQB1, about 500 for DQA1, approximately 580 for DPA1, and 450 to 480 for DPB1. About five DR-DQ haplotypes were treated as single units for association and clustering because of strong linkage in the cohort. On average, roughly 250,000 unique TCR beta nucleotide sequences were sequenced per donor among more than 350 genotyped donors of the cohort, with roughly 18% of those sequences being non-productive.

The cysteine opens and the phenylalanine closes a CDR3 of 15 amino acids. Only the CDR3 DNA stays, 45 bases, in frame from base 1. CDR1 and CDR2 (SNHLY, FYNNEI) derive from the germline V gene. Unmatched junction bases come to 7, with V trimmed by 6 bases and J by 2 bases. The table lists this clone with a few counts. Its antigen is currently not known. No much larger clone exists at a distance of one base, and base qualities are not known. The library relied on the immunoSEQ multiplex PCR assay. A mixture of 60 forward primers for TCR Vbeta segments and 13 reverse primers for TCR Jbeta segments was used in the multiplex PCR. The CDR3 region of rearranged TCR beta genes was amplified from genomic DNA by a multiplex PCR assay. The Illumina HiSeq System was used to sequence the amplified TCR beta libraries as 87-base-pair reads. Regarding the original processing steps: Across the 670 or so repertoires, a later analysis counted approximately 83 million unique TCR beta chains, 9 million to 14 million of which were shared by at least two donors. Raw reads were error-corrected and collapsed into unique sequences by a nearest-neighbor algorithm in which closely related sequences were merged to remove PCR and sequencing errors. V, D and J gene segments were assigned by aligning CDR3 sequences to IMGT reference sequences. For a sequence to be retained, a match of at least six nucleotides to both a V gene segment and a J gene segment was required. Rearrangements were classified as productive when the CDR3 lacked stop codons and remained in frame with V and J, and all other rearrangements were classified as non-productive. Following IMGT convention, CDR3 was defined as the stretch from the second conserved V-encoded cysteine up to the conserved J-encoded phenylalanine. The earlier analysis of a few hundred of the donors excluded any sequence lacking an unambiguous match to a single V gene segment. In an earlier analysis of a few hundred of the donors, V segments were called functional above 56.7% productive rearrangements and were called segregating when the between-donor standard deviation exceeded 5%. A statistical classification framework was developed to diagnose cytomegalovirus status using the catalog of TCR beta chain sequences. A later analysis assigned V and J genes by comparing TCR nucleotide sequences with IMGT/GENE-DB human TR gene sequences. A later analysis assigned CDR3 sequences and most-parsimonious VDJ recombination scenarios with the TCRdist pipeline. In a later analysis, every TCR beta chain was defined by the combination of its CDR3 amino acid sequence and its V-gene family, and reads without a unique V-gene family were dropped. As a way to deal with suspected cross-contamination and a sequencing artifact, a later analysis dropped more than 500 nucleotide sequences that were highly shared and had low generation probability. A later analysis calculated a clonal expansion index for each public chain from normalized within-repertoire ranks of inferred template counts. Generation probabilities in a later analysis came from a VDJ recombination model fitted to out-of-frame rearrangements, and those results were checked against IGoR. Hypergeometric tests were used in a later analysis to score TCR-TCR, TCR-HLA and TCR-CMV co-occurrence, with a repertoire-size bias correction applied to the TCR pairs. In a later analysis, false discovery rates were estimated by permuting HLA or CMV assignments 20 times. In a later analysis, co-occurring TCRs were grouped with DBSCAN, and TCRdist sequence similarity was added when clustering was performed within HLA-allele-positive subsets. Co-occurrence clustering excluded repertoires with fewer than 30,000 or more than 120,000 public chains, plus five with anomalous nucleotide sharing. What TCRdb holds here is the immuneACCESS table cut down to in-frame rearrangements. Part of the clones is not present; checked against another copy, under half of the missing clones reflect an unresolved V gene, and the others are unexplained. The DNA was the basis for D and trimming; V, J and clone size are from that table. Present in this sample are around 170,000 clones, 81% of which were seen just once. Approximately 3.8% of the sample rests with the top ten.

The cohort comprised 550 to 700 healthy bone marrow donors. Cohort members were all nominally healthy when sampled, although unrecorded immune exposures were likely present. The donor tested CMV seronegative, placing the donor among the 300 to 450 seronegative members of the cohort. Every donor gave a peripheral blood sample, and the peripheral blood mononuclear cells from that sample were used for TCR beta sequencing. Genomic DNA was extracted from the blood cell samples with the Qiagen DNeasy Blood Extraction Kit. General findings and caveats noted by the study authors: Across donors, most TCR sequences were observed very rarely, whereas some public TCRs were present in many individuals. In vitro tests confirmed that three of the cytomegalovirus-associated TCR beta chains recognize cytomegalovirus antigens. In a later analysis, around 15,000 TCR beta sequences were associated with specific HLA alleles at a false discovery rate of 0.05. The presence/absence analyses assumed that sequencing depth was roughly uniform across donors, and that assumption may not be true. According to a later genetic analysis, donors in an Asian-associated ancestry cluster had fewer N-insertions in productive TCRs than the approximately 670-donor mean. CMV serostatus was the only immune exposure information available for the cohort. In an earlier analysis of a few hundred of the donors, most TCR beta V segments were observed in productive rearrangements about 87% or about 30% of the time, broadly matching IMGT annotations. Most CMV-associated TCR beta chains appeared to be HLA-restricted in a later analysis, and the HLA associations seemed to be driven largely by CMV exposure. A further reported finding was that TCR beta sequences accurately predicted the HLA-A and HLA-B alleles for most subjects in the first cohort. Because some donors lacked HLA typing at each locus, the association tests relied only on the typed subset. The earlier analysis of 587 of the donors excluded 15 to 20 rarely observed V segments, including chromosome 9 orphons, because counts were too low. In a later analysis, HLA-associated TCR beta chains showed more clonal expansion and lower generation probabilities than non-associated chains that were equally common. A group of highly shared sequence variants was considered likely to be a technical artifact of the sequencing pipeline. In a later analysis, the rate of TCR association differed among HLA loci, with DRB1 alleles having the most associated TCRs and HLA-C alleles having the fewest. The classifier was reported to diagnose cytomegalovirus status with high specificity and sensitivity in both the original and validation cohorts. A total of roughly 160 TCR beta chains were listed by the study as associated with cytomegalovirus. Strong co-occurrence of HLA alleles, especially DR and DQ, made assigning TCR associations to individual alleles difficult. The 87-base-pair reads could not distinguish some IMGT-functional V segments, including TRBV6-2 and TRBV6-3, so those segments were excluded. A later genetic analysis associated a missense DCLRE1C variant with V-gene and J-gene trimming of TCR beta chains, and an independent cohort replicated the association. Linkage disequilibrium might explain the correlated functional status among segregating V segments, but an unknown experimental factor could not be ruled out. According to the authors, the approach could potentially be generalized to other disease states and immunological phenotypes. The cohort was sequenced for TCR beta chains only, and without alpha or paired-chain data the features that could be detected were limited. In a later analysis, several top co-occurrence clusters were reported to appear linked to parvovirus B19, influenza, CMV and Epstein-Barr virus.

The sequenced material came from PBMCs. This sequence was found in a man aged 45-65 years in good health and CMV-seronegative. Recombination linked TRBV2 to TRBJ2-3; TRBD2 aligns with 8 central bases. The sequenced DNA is TGTGCCAGCAGAAGTACTAGCGGAACCACAGATACGCAGTATTTT. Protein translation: CASRSTSGTTDTQYF.